This entry lists 2 T cell receptor beta chains sequenced from one sample in a study of memory CD4+ T cells and cytomegalovirus serostatus. Data came from immunoSEQ multiplex PCR; TCRdb stores just in-frame clones and leaves some out. The table includes tens of thousands of clones, around 80% detected once. The sort gate was single viable CD3+CD4+CD8-CD45RO+ cells for memory CD4+ T cells. The specimen was memory CD4+ T cells from blood. Source of these receptors: an adult in good health and CMV-seronegative.

The V call is TRBV11-2, the J call TRBJ2-5; TRBD2 agrees at 13 bases. The V gene end was trimmed by 0 bases and the J gene end by 3 bases; junction bases not matched to a gene: 4. Germline V CDR1 and CDR2: SGHAT, FQNNGV. The CDR3 is 17 residues long. In DNA form, the CDR3 reads TGTGCCAGCAGCTTAGACGGACTAGCGGGAGACGAAGAGACCCAGTACTTC. Amino acid sequence: CASSLDGLAGDEETQYF. The whole variable domain, remainder taken from reference TRBV11-2 and TRBJ2-5, is EAGVAQSPRYKIIEKRQSVAFWCNPISGHATLYWYQQILGQGPKLLIQFQNNGVVDDSQLPKDRFSAERLKGVDSTLKIQPAKLEDSAVYLCASSLDGLAGDEETQYFGPGTRLLVL.

This clone was observed a single time. The V call is TRBV6-4, the J call TRBJ2-2, with 7 bases identical to TRBD1. Germline V gives CDR1 MRHNA, CDR2 SNTAGT. V trimming: 6 bases; J trimming: 6 bases; junction bases outside the gene matches: 4. The CDR3 loop spans 13 amino acids. This CDR3 reads CASRQGVSGELFF. The CDR3 DNA follows: TGTGCCAGCAGGCAGGGGGTCTCCGGGGAGCTGTTTTTT.